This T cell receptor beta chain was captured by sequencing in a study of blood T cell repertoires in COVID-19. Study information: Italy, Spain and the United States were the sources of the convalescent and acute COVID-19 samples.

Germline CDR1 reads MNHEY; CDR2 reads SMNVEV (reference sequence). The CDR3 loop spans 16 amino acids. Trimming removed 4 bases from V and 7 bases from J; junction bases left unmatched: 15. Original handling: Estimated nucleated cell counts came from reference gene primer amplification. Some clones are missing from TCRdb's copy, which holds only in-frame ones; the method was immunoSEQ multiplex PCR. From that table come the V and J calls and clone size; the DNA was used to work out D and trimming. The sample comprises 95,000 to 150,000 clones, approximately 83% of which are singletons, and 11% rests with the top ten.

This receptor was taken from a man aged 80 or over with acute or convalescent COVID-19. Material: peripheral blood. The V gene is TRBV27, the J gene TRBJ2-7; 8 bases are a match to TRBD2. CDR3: CASSYRSGSGMGEQYF. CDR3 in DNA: TGTGCCAGCAGTTATAGAAGCGGGAGTGGGATGGGGGAGCAGTACTTC.